A selection of T cell receptor beta chains follows, all from one sample in a study of cytomegalovirus exposure and HLA in healthy donors. Measured with immunoSEQ multiplex PCR; TCRdb has only the in-frame clones, and not every one. The sample yields about 170,000 clones, over 60% seen once. Material for sequencing was PBMCs. The receptors shown here come from a girl aged 5-17 years in good health and CMV-seronegative. Each CDR3 is given with its conserved first and last residue. D genes are given only for firm matches. The size field is filled for only some rows; it gives once, few, many or a size class.

J gene: TRBJ1-6; V gene: TRBV30; D gene: NA; clone size: once; CDR3 protein: CAWKSRTADNSPLHF; CDR3 DNA: TGTGCCTGGAAGTCCAGGACAGCAGATAATTCACCCCTCCACTTT
J gene: TRBJ2-1; V gene: TRBV2; D gene: NA; clone size: NA; CDR3 protein: CASSETGSSYNEQFF; CDR3 DNA: TGTGCCAGCAGTGAAACAGGGAGCTCCTACAATGAGCAGTTCTTC
J gene: TRBJ1-1; V gene: TRBV19; D gene: TRBD1; clone size: NA; CDR3 protein: CASRSRDRGSSDQNTEAFF; CDR3 DNA: TGTGCCAGTAGGAGCCGGGACAGGGGTTCCTCCGACCAGAACACTGAAGCTTTCTTT
J gene: TRBJ2-1; V gene: TRBV19; D gene: TRBD1; clone size: NA; CDR3 protein: CASSLNHRGHNEQFF; CDR3 DNA: TGTGCCAGTAGTCTTAACCACAGGGGGCACAATGAGCAGTTCTTC
J gene: TRBJ1-2; V gene: TRBV10-1; D gene: NA; clone size: once; CDR3 protein: CASSDSNYGYTF; CDR3 DNA: TGCGCCAGCAGCGACAGCAACTATGGCTACACCTTC
J gene: TRBJ2-7; V gene: TRBV9; D gene: TRBD1; clone size: NA; CDR3 protein: CASSPFPQGAVYEQYF; CDR3 DNA: TGTGCCAGCAGCCCCTTCCCACAGGGGGCGGTCTACGAGCAGTACTTC
J gene: TRBJ1-2; V gene: TRBV27; D gene: TRBD1; clone size: few; CDR3 protein: CASSLSGGLNYGYTF; CDR3 DNA: TGTGCCAGCAGTCTATCAGGGGGCCTTAACTATGGCTACACCTTC
J gene: TRBJ2-7; V gene: TRBV6-4; D gene: TRBD2; clone size: few; CDR3 protein: CASSDLTSGDGEQYF; CDR3 DNA: TGTGCCAGCAGTGACCTTACTAGCGGGGATGGCGAGCAGTACTTC
J gene: TRBJ2-3; V gene: TRBV7-6; D gene: TRBD1; clone size: once; CDR3 protein: CASSLDRGDTQYF; CDR3 DNA: TGTGCCAGCAGCTTAGACAGGGGAGATACGCAGTATTTT
J gene: TRBJ1-3; V gene: TRBV4-1; D gene: NA; clone size: NA; CDR3 protein: CASSQDLQDYTIYF; CDR3 DNA: TGCGCCAGCAGCCAAGATCTCCAGGATTACACCATATATTTT